This TCR beta chain was recorded in a study of PD-L1 blockade in urothelial cancer. Study-wide background: From about 2014, patients received atezolizumab, given as 1,200 mg intravenously every 3 weeks.

Produced via immunoSEQ multiplex PCR; TCRdb's table is partial and in-frame only. The table records some 56,000 clones, 84% of them present only once. Trimming removed 7 bases from V and 7 bases from J; junction bases left unmatched: 6. The CDR3 length is 15 residues. The germline gives CDR1 SGHVS, CDR2 FQNEAQ. Time point reported: pretreatment peripheral blood. Sample numbers ranged from 1 to 8 per patient, encompassing pretreatment and on-treatment collections. Here the sequenced sample was PBMCs, taken around atezolizumab (anti-PD-L1) treatment. The J gene is TRBJ2-2, the V gene TRBV7-8; TRBD2 agrees at 13 bases. This clonotype was sampled from a man aged 50-59 years with urothelial cancer. As DNA, the CDR3 is TGTGCCAGCACCCGGACTAGCGGGGGTGTCGGGGAGCTGTTTTTT. Translating it yields CASTRTSGGVGELFF. The full variable domain, its missing parts supplied by reference TRBV7-8 and TRBJ2-2, is GAGVSQSPRYKVAKRGQDVALRCDPISGHVSLFWYQQALGQGPEFLTYFQNEAQLDKSGLPSDRFFAERPEGSVSTLKIQRTQQEDSAVYLCASTRTSGGVGELFFGEGSRLTVL.